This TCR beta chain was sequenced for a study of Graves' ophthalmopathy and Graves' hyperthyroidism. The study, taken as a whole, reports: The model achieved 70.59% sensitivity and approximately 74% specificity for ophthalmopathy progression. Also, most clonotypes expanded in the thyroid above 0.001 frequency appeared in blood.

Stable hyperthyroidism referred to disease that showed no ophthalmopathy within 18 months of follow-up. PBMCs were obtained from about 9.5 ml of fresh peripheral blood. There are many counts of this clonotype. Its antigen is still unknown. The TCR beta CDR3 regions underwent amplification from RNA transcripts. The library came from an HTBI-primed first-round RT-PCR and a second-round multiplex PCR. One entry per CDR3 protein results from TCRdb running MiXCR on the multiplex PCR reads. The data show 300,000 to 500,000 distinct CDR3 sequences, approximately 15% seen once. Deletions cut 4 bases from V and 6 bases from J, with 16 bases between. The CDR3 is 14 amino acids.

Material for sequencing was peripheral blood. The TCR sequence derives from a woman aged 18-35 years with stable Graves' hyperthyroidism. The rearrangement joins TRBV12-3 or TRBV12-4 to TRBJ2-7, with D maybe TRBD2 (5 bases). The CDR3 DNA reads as TGTGCCAGCAGTTATGGCGGGCATGACGCCGAGCAGTACTTC. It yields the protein CASSYGGHDAEQYF.